A single sample is the source of the 17 T cell receptor beta chains below, sequenced in a study of blood T cell repertoires in COVID-19. Data came from immunoSEQ multiplex PCR; TCRdb stores just in-frame clones and leaves some out. The sample has approximately 270,000 clones; about nine tenths are singletons. Sequencing used peripheral blood. Every receptor here comes from a man aged 35-49 years with active or convalescent COVID-19.

The chain combines TRBV10-3 with TRBJ2-7, with TRBD2 matching over 9 bases. Germline V gene sequence: CDR1 ENHRY, CDR2 SYGVKD. Trimming took 0 bases from V and 6 from J; bases not matched to a gene: 6. The CDR3 runs 15 residues. CDR3 region: CAISESGAGGGEQYF. CDR3 DNA: TGTGCCATCAGTGAGTCAGGGGCGGGAGGGGGCGAGCAGTACTTC.

This sequence joins TRBV5-1 and TRBJ1-6; 10 bases match TRBD1. This CDR3 comprises 15 residues. CDR1 is SGHRS and CDR2 is YFSETQ in the germline V gene. V shed 3 bases and J 11 bases; nucleotides not matched to a gene: 8. CDR3 protein: CASSSGTGVTAPLHF. CDR3 in DNA: TGCGCCAGCAGCTCAGGGACAGGGGTTACGGCACCCCTCCACTTT.

The genes are TRBV2 and TRBJ2-1, with D possibly being TRBD2 (6 bases). Deletions cut 4 bases from V and 3 bases from J, with 7 bases between. CDR1 is SNHLY and CDR2 is FYNNEI in the germline V gene. This CDR3 region has 13 residues. The CDR3 here is CASSGGLYNEQFF. In nucleotides, the CDR3 is TGTGCCAGCAGTGGGGGACTCTACAATGAGCAGTTCTTC.

The rearrangement joins TRBV25-1 to TRBJ2-7, with D perhaps matching TRBD2 (6 bases). CDR3 length equals 15 residues. Germline CDR1 MGHDK, CDR2 SYGVNS. V gave up 3 bases and J gave up 9 bases, with 21 bases separating them. The CDR3 nucleotides are TGTGCCAGCAGTGACACTAGCAGCCCGATTAGGGGGCAGTACTTC. It specifies CASSDTSSPIRGQYF.

V usage is TRBV4-2 and J usage is TRBJ2-7; D is unresolved. V lost 0 bases and J lost 3, with 6 bases in between. The V gene's germline CDR1 is LGHNA and CDR2 YNFKEQ. This CDR3 region has 13 residues. The CDR3 sequence is CASSQETSYEQYF. CDR3 nucleotides: TGTGCCAGCAGCCAAGAAACGAGCTACGAGCAGTACTTC.

This clone was counted a single time. The chain uses TRBV6-1 and TRBJ2-1; D ambiguous. The CDR3 consists of 13 residues. Germline values: CDR1 MNHNS, CDR2 SASEGT. V dropped 3 bases and J dropped 3 bases, with 6 bases sitting between them. In DNA form, the CDR3 reads TGTGCCAGCAGTGATTCTTACTACAATGAGCAGTTCTTC. Protein sequence: CASSDSYYNEQFF.

The rearrangement uses TRBV7-9 and TRBJ1-1; tentatively, D is TRBD1 (6 bases). The germline CDR1 and CDR2 sequences are SEHNR and FQNEAQ (reference sequence). The CDR3 is made up of 15 amino acids. The germline V and J ends were trimmed by 5 bases and 0 bases, with 13 bases remaining between them. CDR3 protein: CASSPGQRMNTEAFF. In nucleotides, the CDR3 is TGTGCCAGCAGCCCAGGACAGCGTATGAACACTGAAGCTTTCTTT.

The rearrangement joins TRBV7-2 to TRBJ1-1; TRBD1 is a possible D gene (5 bases). This CDR3 spans 14 amino acids. Germline-derived CDR1 and CDR2 are SGHTA and FQGNSA. V lost 7 bases and J 4 bases, leaving 16 bases between the germline ends. CDR3 sequence: CASNRRGGGTEAFF. CDR3 nucleotides: TGTGCCAGCAACCGAAGGGGCGGGGGCACTGAAGCTTTCTTT.

This clone was picked up a small number of times. This chain uses TRBV6-5 with TRBJ1-2; tentative D call: TRBD1 (5 bases). Germline V gives CDR1 MNHEY, CDR2 SVGAGI. The CDR3 runs to 13 residues. V was trimmed by 7 bases and J by 5 bases, leaving 14 bases between them. The CDR3: CASKAGYGYGYTF. CDR3 DNA: TGTGCCAGCAAAGCAGGGTACGGGTATGGCTACACCTTC.

The chain uses TRBV3-1 (or the pseudogene TRBV3-2) and TRBJ2-3; 7 bases fit TRBD1. The CDR3 has 14 amino acids. Losses at the gene ends were 5 bases for V and 4 bases for J; bases not matched to a gene: 6. The V gene's germline CDR1 is LGHDT and CDR2 YNNKEL (reference sequence). The chain's CDR3 is CASSSRQGADTQYF. The CDR3 DNA reads TGTGCCAGCAGCTCGCGCCAGGGGGCAGATACGCAGTATTTT.

The chain uses TRBV5-1 and TRBJ1-4; D is uncertain. Germline CDR1 and CDR2: SGHRS and YFSETQ. There are 14 residues in the CDR3. Trimming pared 4 bases from V and 8 bases from J, leaving 15 bases between. The CDR3 reads CASSPGGTLEKLFF. In nucleotides, the CDR3 is TGCGCCAGCAGCCCCGGCGGAACCCTAGAAAAACTGTTTTTT.

The rearrangement uses TRBV2 and TRBJ2-1, with D maybe TRBD2 (5 bases). CDR1 is SNHLY and CDR2 is FYNNEI in the germline V gene. V was cut by 5 bases and J by 0 bases, with 11 bases left in between. This CDR3 is built from 15 residues. CDR3 amino acids: CASSTGLTSYNEQFF. CDR3 nucleotide sequence: TGTGCCAGCAGTACTGGACTTACCTCCTACAATGAGCAGTTCTTC.

The V call is TRBV3-1 (or the pseudogene TRBV3-2), the J call TRBJ2-2; D possibly corresponds to TRBD2 (6 bases). This CDR3 has 14 amino acids. Per the germline V gene, CDR1 is LGHDT and CDR2 is YNNKEL (reference sequence). V was cut by 6 bases and J by 4 bases, with 12 bases left in between. The CDR3, as DNA: TGTGCCAGCAGGGAGGAGGGGCTCACCGGGGAGCTGTTTTTT. Translation: CASREEGLTGELFF.

This chain uses TRBV30 with TRBJ1-1; no definite D call. This CDR3 has 11 amino acids. Germline CDR1 GTSNPN, CDR2 SVGIG (reference sequence). V lost 5 bases and J 9 bases, leaving 13 bases between the germline ends. CDR3 residues: CAWGSSGKAFF. CDR3 nucleotides: TGTGCCTGGGGATCCTCAGGAAAAGCTTTCTTT.

J is TRBJ2-1 and V is TRBV6-2 or TRBV6-3, with D maybe TRBD1 (6 bases). Trimming pared 5 bases from V and 10 bases from J, leaving 12 bases between. The germline V gene encodes CDR1 MNHEY and CDR2 SVGEGT. CDR3 length: 12 amino acids. This CDR3 is CASSNTGLEQFF. The CDR3 DNA is TGTGCCAGCAGTAACACAGGGTTAGAGCAGTTCTTC.

The J gene is TRBJ2-2, the V gene TRBV5-1; D gene unclear. The germline CDR1 and CDR2 sequences are SGHRS and YFSETQ. Trimming pared 0 bases from V and 1 base from J, leaving 13 bases between. The CDR3 consists of 17 residues. CDR3 coding DNA: TGCGCCAGCAGCTTGGAAGTGCCGCAGTGGAACACCGGGGAGCTGTTTTTT. Translation gives CASSLEVPQWNTGELFF.

This clone has a single count. The chain links TRBV7-3 to TRBJ2-7, with TRBD1 identical over 11 bases. The CDR3 has 15 amino acids. V shed 6 bases and J 3 bases; nucleotides not matched to a gene: 7. Germline CDR1 and CDR2: SGHTA and FQGTGA. The CDR3 loop reads CASREPGQGVYEQYF. CDR3 DNA sequence: TGTGCCAGCAGGGAACCGGGACAGGGGGTCTACGAGCAGTACTTC.